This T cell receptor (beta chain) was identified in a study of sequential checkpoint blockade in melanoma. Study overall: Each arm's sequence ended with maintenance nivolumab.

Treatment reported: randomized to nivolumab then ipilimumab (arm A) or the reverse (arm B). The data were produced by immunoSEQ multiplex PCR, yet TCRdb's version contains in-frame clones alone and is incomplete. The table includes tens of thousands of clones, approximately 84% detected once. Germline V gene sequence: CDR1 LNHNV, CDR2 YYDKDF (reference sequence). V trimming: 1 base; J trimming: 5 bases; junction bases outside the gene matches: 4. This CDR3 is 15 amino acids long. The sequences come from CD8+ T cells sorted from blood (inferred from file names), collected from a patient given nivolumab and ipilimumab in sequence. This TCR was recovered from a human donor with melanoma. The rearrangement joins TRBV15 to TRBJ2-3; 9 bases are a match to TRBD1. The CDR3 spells CATSRGTGVGDTQYF. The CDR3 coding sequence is TGTGCCACCAGCAGAGGGACAGGGGTAGGAGATACGCAGTATTTT.